The 22 T cell receptor beta chains listed next were all sequenced from one sample in a study of human T cells and chemical hapten exposure. Stated time point: patch test 1, 2 weeks after DPC sensitization. Treatment denoted: therapeutic diphenylcyclopropenone sensitization with weekly scalp DPC. TCRdb ran MiXCR on the RACE reads and lists one entry per CDR3 protein. The sample comprises around 300,000 distinct CDR3 sequences, under 9% of which are singletons, and roughly 7.9% rests with the top ten. Here the sequenced sample was whole blood, taken in connection with sensitization to the hapten diphenylcyclopropenone (DPC). These receptors were collected from a woman aged 18-35 years with alopecia areata. Some clones in this sample may be carry-over from other donors' samples.

J is TRBJ2-7 and V is TRBV5-1; unclear D gene. Trimming stripped 4 bases from V and 5 bases from J, with 16 bases between. This CDR3 is 14 amino acids long. The germline gives CDR1 SGHRS, CDR2 YFSETQ. In DNA, the CDR3 is TGCGCCAGCAGCGACGTCTCCGGGTCCCACGAGCAGTACTTC. It codes for CASSDVSGSHEQYF.

This clonotype was counted at least ten times. This chain links TRBV6-5 with TRBJ2-2; 10 bases agree with TRBD2. The V gene's germline CDR1 is MNHEY and CDR2 SVGAGI. There are 18 residues in the CDR3. V lost 0 bases to trimming and J lost 0 bases; unmatched junction nucleotides: 4. CDR3 DNA: TGTGCCAGCAGTTACTCGGTACTAGCGGGGTCGAACACCGGGGAGCTGTTTTTT. Translated: CASSYSVLAGSNTGELFF.

This chain uses TRBV11-1 with TRBJ1-4; TRBD1 might be the D (5 bases). Trimming cost V 1 base and J 5 bases, with 8 bases left between them. The germline gives CDR1 SGHAT, CDR2 FQDESV (reference sequence). The CDR3 has 14 amino acids. Written as DNA, the CDR3 is TGTGCCAGCAGCTTAGGACAGAAGAATGAAAAACTGTTTTTT. It codes for CASSLGQKNEKLFF.

This clonotype has a handful of counts. This chain links TRBV18 with TRBJ2-7; D remains unclear. The germline gives CDR1 KGHSH, CDR2 LQKENI. The CDR3 is 12 residues long. Between the trimmed V and J ends, which lost 6 bases and 0 bases, there was a span of 6 bases. The DNA for the CDR3 is TGTGCCAGCTCTCCTTTCTCCTACGAGCAGTACTTC. It is translated as CASSPFSYEQYF.

In this sample, this clonotype turned up a few times. V and J are TRBV18 and TRBJ2-3, with D hard to call. The germline CDR1 and CDR2 sequences are KGHSH and LQKENI. This CDR3 has 16 amino acids. The V end was cut by 6 bases, the J end by 2 bases, with 18 bases between. The CDR3 DNA reads as TGTGCCAGCTCCGCCGACCGCGATATCAACACAGATACGCAGTATTTT. Protein sequence: CASSADRDINTDTQYF.

This clonotype showed up just a few times. The chain recombines TRBV6-5 with TRBJ1-6, with 8 bases identical to TRBD1. Germline values: CDR1 MNHEY, CDR2 SVGAGI. Losses at the gene ends were 7 bases for V and 9 bases for J; bases not matched to a gene: 8. The CDR3 loop spans 14 amino acids. CDR3 nucleotides: TGTGCCAGCAAAGATACAGGGGGGATTTCACCCCTCCACTTT. It specifies CASKDTGGISPLHF.

This clonotype occurred many times. V usage is TRBV4-1 and J usage is TRBJ2-4; 7 bases are shared with TRBD1. This CDR3 is 16 amino acids long. Germline V lookup: CDR1 MGHRA, CDR2 YSYEKL. V shed 1 base, J shed 4 bases, and the junction held 7 bases outside the gene matches. In DNA form, the CDR3 reads TGCGCCAGCAGCCAAGGCATCGGGACAGTAAAAAACATTCAGTACTTC. Translation gives CASSQGIGTVKNIQYF.

The table lists this clonotype with many counts. The V gene is TRBV6-5, the J gene TRBJ2-1; D gene unclear. CDR1 and CDR2 (germline): MNHEY, SVGAGI. Trimming took off 7 bases at V and 0 bases at J, with 7 bases between the two ends. This CDR3 spans 13 amino acids. The CDR3 DNA follows: TGTGCCAGCAACGCACCCTCCTACAATGAGCAGTTCTTC. Its translation: CASNAPSYNEQFF.

The sample holds a few counts of this clonotype. The chain uses TRBV12-3 or TRBV12-4 and TRBJ1-5; TRBD1 matches 8 bases. Trimming at V came to 6 bases and at J to 1 base, leaving 11 bases not matched to a gene. This CDR3 has 17 amino acids. The CDR3: CASSLGQGRASNQPQHF. DNA of the CDR3: TGTGCCAGCAGCCTAGGACAGGGCAGAGCGAGCAATCAGCCCCAGCATTTT.

This clonotype was counted ten times or more. This chain links TRBV4-2 with TRBJ2-6, with unresolved D. Germline lookup yields CDR1 LGHNA and CDR2 YNFKEQ. There are 13 residues in the CDR3. V lost 6 bases and J 1 base, leaving 4 bases between the germline ends. DNA of the CDR3: TGTGCCAGCAGTAATTCTGGGGCCAACGTCCTGACTTTC. The encoded protein is CASSNSGANVLTF.

This clonotype occurred a few times. The CDR3 spells CAIGGDSEKLFF. CDR3 coding DNA: TGTGCCATCGGGGGAGACAGCGAAAAACTGTTTTTT. The chain joins TRBV10-3 to TRBJ1-4; D might be TRBD1 (5 bases). The length of the CDR3 is 12 residues. Germline V gene lookup returns CDR1 ENHRY and CDR2 SYGVKD. Trimming took off 8 bases at V and 8 bases at J, with 12 bases between the two ends.

This clonotype occurred a few times. The chain joins TRBV6-1 to TRBJ2-2, with D perhaps TRBD1 (6 bases). Trimming shortened V by 11 bases and J by 11 bases, and 27 bases separated the two germline ends. There are 15 residues in the CDR3. Germline CDR1 and CDR2: MNHNS and SASEGT. CDR3 nucleotides: TGTGCCCATCACACCTTAAGGGGGTCCAGGGGAGAGCTGTTTTTT. Translation: CAHHTLRGSRGELFF.

This rearrangement joins TRBV15 to TRBJ2-3, with 10 bases fitting TRBD2. The V gene's germline CDR1 is LNHNV and CDR2 YYDKDF (reference sequence). V gave up 1 base and J gave up 0 bases; unmatched junction bases: 7. The CDR3 covers 18 residues. CDR3: CATSRASGGASSTDTQYF. The CDR3 region has the DNA TGTGCCACCAGCAGAGCTAGCGGGGGAGCTTCCAGCACAGATACGCAGTATTTT.

The chain combines TRBV7-2 with TRBJ1-1, with 10 positions matching TRBD1. The CDR3 sequence is 15 residues long. CDR1 SGHTA and CDR2 FQGNSA come from the germline V gene. J was trimmed by 4 bases and V by 4 bases; bases with no gene match: 6. In DNA, the CDR3 is TGTGCCAGCAGCTGGGGACAGGGGCTCGGCACTGAAGCTTTCTTT. Its translation: CASSWGQGLGTEAFF.

V gene TRBV12-3 or TRBV12-4 combines with J gene TRBJ2-7; D is uncertain. This CDR3 has 14 residues. V shed 3 bases and J shed 1 base, with 10 bases lying between them. The CDR3 region has the DNA TGTGCCAGCAGTTTTAGGACGGATTCCTACGAGCAGTACTTC. Protein product: CASSFRTDSYEQYF.

Ten or more counts support this clonotype. The chain joins TRBV28 to TRBJ2-7, with D hard to call. CDR3 size: 13 residues. Trimming shortened V by 8 bases and J by 5 bases, and 16 bases separated the two germline ends. The germline gives CDR1 MDHEN, CDR2 SYDVKM. The CDR3 reads CASDMGGYNEQYF. The CDR3 DNA sequence: TGTGCCAGCGATATGGGCGGATACAACGAGCAGTACTTC.

Points on this clonotype: This clone may be a read error of a much larger clone one base away. The chain links TRBV10-3 to TRBJ2-7, with D hard to call. Trimming removed 1 base from V and 0 bases from J, with 7 bases in between. There are 14 residues in the CDR3. Germline V lookup: CDR1 ENHRY, CDR2 SYGVKD. The DNA of the CDR3 is TGTGCCATCAGTGAGTTTAGGAACTCCTACGAGCAGTACTTC. It codes for CAISEFRNSYEQYF.

This clonotype came up a few times. J is TRBJ2-1 and V is TRBV6-1; 8 bases are a match to TRBD2. With V trimmed by 1 base and J by 9 bases, 8 bases remained unmatched. Germline-derived CDR1 and CDR2 are MNHNS and SASEGT. The CDR3 has 15 amino acids. Written as DNA, the CDR3 is TGTGCCAGCAGTGAAGTAAGCGGGGGAGGGGGTGAGCAGTTCTTC. It specifies CASSEVSGGGGEQFF.

V gene TRBV7-9 combines with J gene TRBJ1-2; D is unresolved. With 3 bases removed from V and 5 bases from J, the gap between germline ends came to 13 bases. CDR3 size: 14 residues. Germline V gene lookup returns CDR1 SEHNR and CDR2 FQNEAQ (reference sequence). The chain's CDR3 is CASSFSPGTYGYTF. The CDR3 DNA is TGTGCCAGCAGCTTCTCACCCGGCACGTATGGCTACACCTTC.

This clonotype was detected many times. This chain links TRBV12-3 or TRBV12-4 with TRBJ2-5; D is uncertain. The CDR3 has 12 residues. The V and J ends lost 0 bases and 5 bases respectively, with 4 bases between them. The DNA of the CDR3 is TGTGCCAGCAGTTTAGCGGAGGAGACCCAGTACTTC. Amino acids: CASSLAEETQYF.

This sequence joins TRBV7-9 and TRBJ1-1, with 7 bases aligning to TRBD1. This CDR3 region has 13 residues. The junction had 6 bases not matched to a gene; V was cut back by 5 bases and J by 6 bases. Germline loops: CDR1 SEHNR, CDR2 FQNEAQ (reference sequence). The CDR3 DNA reads as TGTGCCAGCAGCGAAACAGGGGAGGCTGAAGCTTTCTTT. Translated, it gives CASSETGEAEAFF.

About this clonotype itself: Just one base apart from a much larger clone, this may be a read error. The V gene is TRBV29-1, the J gene TRBJ1-2; D gene ambiguous. Trimming stripped 4 bases from V and 0 bases from J, with 15 bases between. Germline V gene lookup returns CDR1 SQVTM and CDR2 ANQGSEA. The CDR3 contains 15 residues. This CDR3 reads CSVATLSGANYGYTF. In DNA form, the CDR3 reads TGCAGCGTTGCCACACTGAGCGGGGCTAACTATGGCTACACCTTC.